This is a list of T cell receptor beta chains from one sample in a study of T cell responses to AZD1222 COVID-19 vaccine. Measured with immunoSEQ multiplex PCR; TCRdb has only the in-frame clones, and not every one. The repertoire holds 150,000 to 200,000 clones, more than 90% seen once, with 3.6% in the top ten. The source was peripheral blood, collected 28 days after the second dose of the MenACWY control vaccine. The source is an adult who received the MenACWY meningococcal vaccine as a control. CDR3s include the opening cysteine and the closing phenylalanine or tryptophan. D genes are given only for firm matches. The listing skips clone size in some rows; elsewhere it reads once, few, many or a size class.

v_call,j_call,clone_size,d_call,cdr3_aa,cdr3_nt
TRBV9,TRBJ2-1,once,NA,CASSGNTSSYNEQFF,TGTGCCAGCAGCGGCAACACGAGCTCCTACAATGAGCAGTTCTTC
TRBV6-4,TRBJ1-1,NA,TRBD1,CASKGTGSTEAFF,TGTGCCAGCAAAGGGACAGGCTCCACTGAAGCTTTCTTT
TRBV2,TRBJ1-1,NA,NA,CASSFDEGMNTEAFF,TGTGCCAGCAGTTTCGACGAGGGGATGAACACTGAAGCTTTCTTT
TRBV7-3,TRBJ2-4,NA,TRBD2,CASSSTGTIGLTSNIQYF,TGTGCCAGCAGCTCCACCGGGACTATCGGGTTGACTTCTAACATTCAGTACTTC
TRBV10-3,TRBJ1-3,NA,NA,CAIGPSGNTIYF,TGTGCCATCGGTCCCTCTGGAAACACCATATATTTT
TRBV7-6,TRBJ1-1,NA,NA,CASSSQDLGGTEAFF,TGTGCCAGCAGCTCCCAAGACCTAGGAGGGACTGAAGCTTTCTTT
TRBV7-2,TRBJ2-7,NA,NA,CASGVHEQYF,TGTGCCAGCGGTGTCCACGAGCAGTACTTC
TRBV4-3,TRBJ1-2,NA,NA,CASSQGHAGGDYGYTF,TGCGCCAGCAGCCAGGGACATGCCGGGGGGGACTATGGCTACACCTTC
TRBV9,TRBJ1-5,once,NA,CASSSGGGQPQHF,TGTGCCAGCAGCTCAGGTGGGGGACAGCCCCAGCATTTT
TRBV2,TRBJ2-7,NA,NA,CASTGGGYEQYF,TGTGCCAGCACCGGGGGCGGGTACGAGCAGTACTTC
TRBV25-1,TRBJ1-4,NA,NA,CASSPVGIGNEKLFF,TGTGCCAGCAGTCCGGTGGGAATAGGTAATGAAAAACTGTTTTTT
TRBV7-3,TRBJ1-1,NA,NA,CASSITAGDTEAFF,TGTGCCAGCAGCATTACGGCGGGGGACACTGAAGCTTTCTTT
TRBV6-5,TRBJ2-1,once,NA,CASARYSYNEQFF,TGTGCCAGCGCCCGCTACTCCTACAATGAGCAGTTCTTC
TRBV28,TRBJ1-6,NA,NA,CASSLSRGVGESPLHF,TGTGCCAGCAGTTTGTCGAGGGGAGTCGGAGAGTCACCCCTCCACTTT
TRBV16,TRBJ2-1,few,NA,CASSGVPSYNEQFF,TGTGCCAGCAGCGGGGTTCCATCCTACAATGAGCAGTTCTTC
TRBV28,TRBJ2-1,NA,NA,CASGYNEQFF,TGTGCCAGCGGGTACAATGAGCAGTTCTTC
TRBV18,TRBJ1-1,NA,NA,CASSPLGTEAFF,TGTGCCAGCTCACCCTTGGGTACTGAAGCTTTCTTT
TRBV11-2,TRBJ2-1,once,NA,CASSLDINEQFF,TGTGCCAGCAGCTTAGATATTAATGAGCAGTTCTTC
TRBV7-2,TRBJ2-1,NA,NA,CASSSLLSPAVQFF,TGTGCCAGCAGCTCCCTACTAAGTCCGGCGGTGCAGTTCTTC
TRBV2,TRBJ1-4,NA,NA,CASSQHEKLFF,TGTGCCAGCAGCCAACATGAAAAACTGTTTTTT
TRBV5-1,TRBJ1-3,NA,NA,CASSPQGGGNTIYF,TGCGCCAGCAGCCCACAGGGTGGGGGAAACACCATATATTTT
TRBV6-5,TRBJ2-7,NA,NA,CASRTGLNEQYF,TGTGCCAGCAGAACAGGGTTGAACGAGCAGTACTTC
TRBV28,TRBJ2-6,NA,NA,CASQISTGYHSGANVLTF,TGTGCCAGCCAAATTTCCACAGGGTACCACTCTGGGGCCAACGTCCTGACTTTC
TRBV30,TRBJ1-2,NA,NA,CAWSGTAFNYGYTF,TGTGCCTGGTCCGGGACGGCTTTTAACTATGGCTACACCTTC
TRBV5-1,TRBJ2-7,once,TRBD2,CASSLLSGSLSYEQYF,TGCGCCAGCAGCTTGCTCAGCGGGAGCCTGTCCTACGAGCAGTACTTC
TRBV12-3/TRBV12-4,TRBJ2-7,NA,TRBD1,CASMGQPNYEQYF,TGTGCCAGCATGGGACAGCCGAACTACGAGCAGTACTTC
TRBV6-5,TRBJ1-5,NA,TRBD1,CASTLRTGINQPQHF,TGTGCCAGCACCCTTCGGACAGGTATCAATCAGCCCCAGCATTTT
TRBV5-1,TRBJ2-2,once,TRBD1,CASSSDLFRDRVTGELFF,TGCGCCAGCAGCTCTGATCTCTTCCGGGACAGGGTCACCGGGGAGCTGTTTTTT
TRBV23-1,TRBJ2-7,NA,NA,CASSPRDGFYEQYF,TGCGCCAGCAGTCCGCGGGACGGGTTCTACGAGCAGTACTTC
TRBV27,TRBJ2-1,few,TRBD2,CASSFPSGRAYNEQFF,TGTGCCAGCAGTTTTCCTAGCGGGAGGGCCTACAATGAGCAGTTCTTC
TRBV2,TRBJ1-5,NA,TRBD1,CASSEGTGELSNQPQHF,TGTGCCAGCAGTGAAGGCACAGGGGAACTAAGCAATCAGCCCCAGCATTTT
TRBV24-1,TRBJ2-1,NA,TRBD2,CATSDTGTSGRASNEQFF,TGTGCCACCAGTGACACCGGGACTAGCGGGAGGGCCAGCAATGAGCAGTTCTTC
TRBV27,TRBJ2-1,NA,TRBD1,CASSLGQGDEQFF,TGTGCCAGCAGTTTGGGACAGGGGGACGAGCAGTTCTTC
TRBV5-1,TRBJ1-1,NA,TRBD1,CASSLPTGGRNTEAFF,TGCGCCAGCAGCTTGCCAACAGGGGGCAGGAACACTGAAGCTTTCTTT
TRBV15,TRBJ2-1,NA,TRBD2,CATSSGLAGLGWEQFF,TGTGCCACCAGCTCTGGACTAGCGGGACTCGGCTGGGAGCAGTTCTTC
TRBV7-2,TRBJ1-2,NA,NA,CASSLGWTANYGYTF,TGTGCCAGCAGCTTGGGTTGGACGGCTAACTATGGCTACACCTTC